This passage covers 2 T cell receptor beta chains from one sample sequenced in a study of T cells after yellow fever vaccination (dated by TCRdb to between 2018 and 2021). The receptor library was made with 5' RACE. The run used an Illumina NovaSeq 6000. TCRdb took the public reads, trimmed them with fastp at Q25, ran MiXCR for clone calling and kept in-frame beta chains. For every CDR3 protein sequence, its rows merge into one entry that carries the most common genes and DNA. The sample yields about 350,000 distinct CDR3 sequences; about an eighth were counted once. Clones ranked in the top ten supply 2.5% to 4% of the sample. The sample's treatment or condition label, in plain terms: live attenuated yellow fever vaccine strain. The source material was CD4+ T cells sorted from PBMCs, sampled 15 days after the yellow fever booster vaccination. These receptors all stem from a man between 18 and 29 years old who received the YFV17D yellow fever vaccine.

This clonotype was counted between two and nine times. V gene TRBV10-3 combines with J gene TRBJ1-4, with TRBD1 identical over 7 bases. The CDR3 covers 15 residues. V was pared by 5 bases and J by 8 bases, with 11 bases of the junction left unmatched. Germline V CDR1 and CDR2: ENHRY, SYGVKD. DNA of the CDR3: TGTGCCATCAGTCCCGGGACAGTAAGTGCCGAAAAACTGTTTTTT. Translation: CAISPGTVSAEKLFF.

The gene calls are TRBV6-6 and TRBJ2-3, with 10 bases matching TRBD2. Per germline, CDR1 MNHNY and CDR2 SVGAGI (reference sequence). The CDR3 is 18 residues long. The ends lost 6 bases at V and 0 bases at J; junction bases unmatched: 12. The CDR3 nucleotides are TGTGCCAGCAGCCTAGACATTACTAGCGGGACGAGCACAGATACGCAGTATTTT. Translating gives CASSLDITSGTSTDTQYF.